The source of this TCR beta chain is a study of T-cell memory formation after mild COVID-19. General study findings and limits: Contracting CD4+ clones sat mainly in CM and EM; CD8+ in EMRA. Certain responding clones were present in pre-infection memory, suggesting participation of cross-reactive memory.

Remarks on this clonotype: Its cognate antigen is unknown.

MiXCR, run by TCRdb on the 5' RACE reads, gives a single entry per CDR3 protein. The data show about 250,000 distinct CDR3 sequences, with about 17% seen just once and approximately 3.6% held by the top ten. Germline CDR1 SGHRS, CDR2 YFSETQ. The CDR3 is made up of 13 amino acids. The V end was cut by 6 bases, the J end by 6 bases, with 14 bases between. The chain links TRBV5-1 to TRBJ2-3, with no clear D. The TCR comes from a man between 18 and 29 years old who had mild COVID-19 (a few samples of this study predate the infection). Cell type and time point are not known. The sample comprised PBMCs or a T cell subset sorted from them (not recorded which). The CDR3 DNA sequence: TGCGCCAGCACCCCTTTATCCACGGATACGCAGTATTTT. Translated, it gives CASTPLSTDTQYF.